The T cell receptor (beta chain) described here comes from a study of blood T cell repertoires in COVID-19. As for the study in general: Spain, Italy and the United States supplied samples that represented acute and convalescent COVID-19. The analysed material was cDNA or gDNA that came from T cells, B-cell-depleted T cells, or PBMCs.

Authors' data handling: Reference gene primer amplification gave nucleated cell count estimates. Produced via immunoSEQ multiplex PCR; TCRdb's table is partial and in-frame only. The V and J calls and clone size are taken from that table; D and trimming were inferred from the DNA. The table has a few hundred thousand clones, 88% seen once. The sequenced sample was peripheral blood. This sequence was found in a woman in her 30s with acute or convalescent COVID-19.

In nucleotides, the CDR3 is TGTGCCAGTAGTATCGGGGGACTAGGAGTCGAGCAGTACTTC. It encodes CASSIGGLGVEQYF. The V and J genes are TRBV19 and TRBJ2-7; TRBD2 matches at 8 bases. The V gene's germline CDR1 is LNHDA and CDR2 SQIVND (reference sequence). The junction had 7 bases not matched to a gene; V was cut back by 3 bases and J by 6 bases. This CDR3 comprises 14 residues.